Each of the 13 T cell receptor beta chains below was sequenced from the same sample in a study of shared clonotypes between healthy human individuals. TCRdb's table, derived via immunoSEQ multiplex PCR, lists solely in-frame clones and lacks some. The sample has about 490,000 clones, around 73% seen once. Specimen: PBMCs. All receptors come from a woman aged 40 to 49 in good health. Some clones in this sample may be carry-over from other donors' samples.

V is TRBV5-1 and J is TRBJ2-7, with 15 bases fitting TRBD2. V trimming: 4 bases; J trimming: 2 bases; junction bases outside the gene matches: 1. The CDR3 spans 15 residues. Germline values: CDR1 SGHRS, CDR2 YFSETQ. The CDR3 protein is CASSGLAGGTYEQYF. The CDR3 DNA reads as TGCGCCAGCAGCGGACTAGCGGGAGGGACCTACGAGCAGTACTTC.

This clone was seen just once. This chain uses TRBV11-2 with TRBJ2-1; D is uncertain. CDR3 size: 17 residues. The germline gives CDR1 SGHAT, CDR2 FQNNGV. V lost 2 bases and J lost 5, with 19 bases in between. The CDR3 loop reads CASSLTGTSPYNNEQFF. Here the CDR3 DNA reads TGTGCCAGCAGCTTAACCGGTACAAGCCCCTACAACAATGAGCAGTTCTTC. Variable domain in full (rest from reference TRBV11-2 and TRBJ2-1): EAGVAQSPRYKIIEKRQSVAFWCNPISGHATLYWYQQILGQGPKLLIQFQNNGVVDDSQLPKDRFSAERLKGVDSTLKIQPAKLEDSAVYLCASSLTGTSPYNNEQFFGPGTRLTVL.

As to this clone: Other DNA sequences within the sample encode an identical CDR3. The CDR3 spells CASSPGGTDTQYF. The DNA of the CDR3 is TGTGCCAGCTCACCCGGGGGCACAGATACGCAGTATTTT. The V call is TRBV18, the J call TRBJ2-3, with D perhaps matching TRBD2 (5 bases). V was cut by 3 bases and J by 1 base, with 5 bases left in between. CDR3 length: 13 residues. CDR1 is KGHSH and CDR2 is LQKENI in the germline V gene. The variable domain in full, with the rest retrieved from reference TRBV18 and TRBJ2-3, is NAGVMQNPRHLVRRRGQEARLRCSPMKGHSHVYWYRQLPEEGLKFMVYLQKENIIDESGMPKERFSAEFPKEGPSILRIQQVVRGDSAAYFCASSPGGTDTQYFGPGTRLTVL.

As regards this clone: The sample holds other DNA sequences that translate to the same CDR3. V and J are TRBV7-9 and TRBJ2-5, with D uncertain. Germline values: CDR1 SEHNR, CDR2 FQNEAQ (reference sequence). Trimming cost V 1 base and J 5 bases, with 5 bases left between them. This CDR3 has 12 residues. In DNA form, the CDR3 reads TGTGCCAGCAGCTTAGTTCGGGAGACCCAGTACTTC. Amino acids: CASSLVRETQYF.

This chain connects TRBV5-6 to TRBJ2-1; TRBD1 agrees at 8 bases. Germline V gives CDR1 SGHDT, CDR2 YYEEEE. The CDR3 consists of 15 residues. With V trimmed by 4 bases and J by 3 bases, 6 bases remained unmatched. The CDR3 DNA reads as TGTGCCAGCAGCGCCGGACAGGGTATCTACAATGAGCAGTTCTTC. Its translation is CASSAGQGIYNEQFF.

The V call is TRBV4-2, the J call TRBJ2-7, with D possibly being TRBD1 (6 bases). Germline lookup yields CDR1 LGHNA and CDR2 YNFKEQ. V shed 2 bases and J shed 0 bases, with 17 bases lying between them. The CDR3 loop spans 17 amino acids. The CDR3 reads CASSQQNGQFNSYEQYF. The CDR3 DNA reads TGTGCCAGCAGCCAACAAAATGGACAGTTCAACTCCTACGAGCAGTACTTC.

This clone was counted a few times. J is TRBJ2-3 and V is TRBV5-1; 12 bases match TRBD2. After removal of 4 bases from V and 3 bases from J, the junction contained 0 bases not matched to a gene. Per the germline V gene, CDR1 is SGHRS and CDR2 is YFSETQ. This CDR3 region has 14 residues. CDR3 residues: CASSGLAGTDTQYF. CDR3 coding DNA: TGCGCCAGCAGCGGACTAGCGGGAACAGATACGCAGTATTTT.

This clone was detected a few times. The CDR3 region is CSYTKGSTDTQYF. The CDR3 nucleotides are TGCAGCTACACTAAGGGTAGCACAGATACGCAGTATTTT. J is TRBJ2-3 and V is TRBV29-1; D is unclear. There are 13 residues in the CDR3. Germline CDR1 reads SQVTM; CDR2 reads ANQGSEA. V gave up 8 bases and J gave up 0 bases, with 12 bases separating them.

In this sample, this clone turned up once. This rearrangement joins TRBV6-6 to TRBJ2-2; a weak D match, TRBD1 (5 bases). There are 14 residues in the CDR3. Germline CDR1 MNHNY, CDR2 SVGAGI (reference sequence). V lost 7 bases and J lost 1, with 10 bases in between. CDR3 sequence: CASKFGQNTGELFF. The CDR3 DNA sequence: TGTGCCAGCAAATTCGGACAGAACACCGGGGAGCTGTTTTTT.

This sequence joins TRBV5-1 and TRBJ2-7, with 9 bases fitting TRBD1. CDR1 and CDR2 (germline): SGHRS, YFSETQ. The length of the CDR3 is 15 residues. J gave up 4 bases and V 0 bases, and 5 bases lay outside the gene matches. The CDR3 DNA sequence: TGCGCCAGCAGCTTGGGGGACAGGGTGGTTTACGAGCAGTACTTC. Amino acids: CASSLGDRVVYEQYF.

As concerns this clone: With only one base between it and a far larger clone, this is likely a read error. The chain employs TRBV6-4 and TRBJ2-3; 8 bases match TRBD2. This CDR3 region has 16 residues. CDR1 is MRHNA, CDR2 SNTAGT, per germline. The junction had 12 bases not matched to a gene; V was cut back by 6 bases and J by 4 bases. CDR3 coding DNA: TGTGCCAGCAGCGCCTTAGCGGGGTCTAGCGCAGATACGCAGTATTTT. This sequence encodes CASSALAGSSADTQYF.

The rearrangement joins TRBV27 to TRBJ1-2, with TRBD1 matching over 8 bases. The V gene's germline CDR1 is MNHEY and CDR2 SMNVEV (reference sequence). CDR3 length equals 13 residues. V was pared by 6 bases and J by 7 bases, with 7 bases of the junction left unmatched. In DNA, the CDR3 is TGTGCCAGCAGGATCACAGGGGGGGGTGGCTACACCTTC. The encoded protein is CASRITGGGGYTF.

The chain has TRBV2 and TRBJ2-7; 7 bases line up with TRBD1. Losses at the gene ends were 2 bases for V and 6 bases for J; bases not matched to a gene: 10. Per germline, CDR1 SNHLY and CDR2 FYNNEI. This CDR3 is 15 amino acids long. CDR3 in DNA: TGTGCCAGCAGTGAACGCTTGACAGGGCTCAGCGAGCAGTACTTC. It encodes CASSERLTGLSEQYF.